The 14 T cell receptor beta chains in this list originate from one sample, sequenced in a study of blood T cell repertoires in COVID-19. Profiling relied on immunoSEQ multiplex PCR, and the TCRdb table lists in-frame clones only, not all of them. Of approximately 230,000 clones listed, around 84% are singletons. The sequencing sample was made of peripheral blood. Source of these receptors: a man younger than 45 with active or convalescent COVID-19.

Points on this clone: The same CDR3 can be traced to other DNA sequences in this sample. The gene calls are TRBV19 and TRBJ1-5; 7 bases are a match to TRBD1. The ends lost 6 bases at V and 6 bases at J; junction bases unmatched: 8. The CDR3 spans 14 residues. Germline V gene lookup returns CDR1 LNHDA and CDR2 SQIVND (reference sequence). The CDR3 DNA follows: TGTGCCAGTAGCCTTGAGGGGGCCACTCAGCCCCAGCATTTT. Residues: CASSLEGATQPQHF. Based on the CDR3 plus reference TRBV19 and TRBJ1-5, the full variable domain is DGGITQSPKYLFRKEGQNVTLSCEQNLNHDAMYWYRQDPGQGLRLIYYSQIVNDFQKGDIAEGYSVSREKKESFPLTVTSAQKNPTAFYLCASSLEGATQPQHFGDGTRLSIL.

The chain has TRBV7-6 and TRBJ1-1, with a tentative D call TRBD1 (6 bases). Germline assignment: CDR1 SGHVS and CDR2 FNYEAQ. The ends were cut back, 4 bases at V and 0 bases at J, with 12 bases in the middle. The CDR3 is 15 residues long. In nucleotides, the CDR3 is TGTGCCAGCAGCTCCGGGGCAGGGGTGAACACTGAAGCTTTCTTT. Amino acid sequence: CASSSGAGVNTEAFF. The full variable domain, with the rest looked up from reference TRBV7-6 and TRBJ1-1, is GAGVSQSPRYKVTKRGQDVALRCDPISGHVSLYWYRQALGQGPEFLTYFNYEAQQDKSGLPNDRFSAERPEGSISTLTIQRTEQRDSAMYRCASSSGAGVNTEAFFGQGTRLTVV.

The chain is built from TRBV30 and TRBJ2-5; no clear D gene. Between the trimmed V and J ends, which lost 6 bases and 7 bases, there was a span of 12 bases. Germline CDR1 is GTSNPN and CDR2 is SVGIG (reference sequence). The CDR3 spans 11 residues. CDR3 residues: CACSFRGTQYF. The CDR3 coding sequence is TGTGCCTGCTCCTTTCGCGGGACCCAGTACTTC.

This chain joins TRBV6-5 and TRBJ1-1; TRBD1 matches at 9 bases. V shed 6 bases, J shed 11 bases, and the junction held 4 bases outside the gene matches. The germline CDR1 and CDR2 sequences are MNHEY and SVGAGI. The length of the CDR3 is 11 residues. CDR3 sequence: CASRGQGRAFF. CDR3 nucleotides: TGTGCCAGCAGGGGACAGGGTCGGGCTTTCTTT.

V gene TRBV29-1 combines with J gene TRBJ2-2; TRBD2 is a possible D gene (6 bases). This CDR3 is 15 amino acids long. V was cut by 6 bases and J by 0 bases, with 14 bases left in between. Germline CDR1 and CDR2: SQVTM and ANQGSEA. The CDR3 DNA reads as TGCAGCGTAGTCTCGGGAGTACCGAACACCGGGGAGCTGTTTTTT. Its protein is CSVVSGVPNTGELFF.

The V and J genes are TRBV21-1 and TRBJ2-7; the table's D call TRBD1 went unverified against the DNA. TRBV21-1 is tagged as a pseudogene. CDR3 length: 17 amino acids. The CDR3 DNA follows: TGTGCCAGCAGCAAAGCTCCCAGGGTACCTATTGGCTACGAGCAGTACTTC. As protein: CASSKAPRVPIGYEQYF.

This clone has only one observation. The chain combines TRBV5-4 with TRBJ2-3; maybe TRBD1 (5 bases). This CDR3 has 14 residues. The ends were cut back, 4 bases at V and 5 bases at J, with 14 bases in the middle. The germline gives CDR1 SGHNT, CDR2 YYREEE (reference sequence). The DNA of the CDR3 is TGTGCCAGCAGCCCCAGGCCCCAGGGAGATACGCAGTATTTT. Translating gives CASSPRPQGDTQYF.

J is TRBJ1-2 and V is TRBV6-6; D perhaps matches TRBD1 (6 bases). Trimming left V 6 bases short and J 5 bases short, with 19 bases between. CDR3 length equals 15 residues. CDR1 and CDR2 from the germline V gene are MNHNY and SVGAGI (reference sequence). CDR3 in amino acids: CASRVPRGRDYGYTF. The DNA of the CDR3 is TGTGCCAGCAGAGTACCGAGGGGGAGGGATTATGGCTACACCTTC.

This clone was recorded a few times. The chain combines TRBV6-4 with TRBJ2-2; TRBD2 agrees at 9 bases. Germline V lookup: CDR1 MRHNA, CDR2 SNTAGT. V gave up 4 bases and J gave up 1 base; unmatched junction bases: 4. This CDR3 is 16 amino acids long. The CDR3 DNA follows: TGTGCCAGCAGTGGCCAAGCGGGGGGGAACACCGGGGAGCTGTTTTTT. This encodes CASSGQAGGNTGELFF.

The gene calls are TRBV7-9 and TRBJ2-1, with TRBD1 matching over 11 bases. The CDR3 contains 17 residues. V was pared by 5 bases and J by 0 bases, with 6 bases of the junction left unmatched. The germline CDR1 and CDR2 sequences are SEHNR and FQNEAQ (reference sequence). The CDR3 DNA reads TGTGCCAGCAGCCTCCGGGACAGGGGGAGCTCCTACAATGAGCAGTTCTTC. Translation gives CASSLRDRGSSYNEQFF. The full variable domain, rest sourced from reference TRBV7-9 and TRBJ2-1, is DTGVSQNPRHKITKRGQNVTFRCDPISEHNRLYWYRQTLGQGPEFLTYFQNEAQLEKSRLLSDRFSAERPKGSFSTLEIQRTEQGDSAMYLCASSLRDRGSSYNEQFFGPGTRLTVL.

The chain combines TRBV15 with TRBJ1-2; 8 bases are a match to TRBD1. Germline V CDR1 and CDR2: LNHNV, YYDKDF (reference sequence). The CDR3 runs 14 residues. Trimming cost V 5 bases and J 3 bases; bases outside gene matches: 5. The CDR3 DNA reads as TGTGCCACCAGCGGAAACAGGGGGGACTATGGCTACACCTTC. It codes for CATSGNRGDYGYTF. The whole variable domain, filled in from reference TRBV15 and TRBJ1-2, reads DAMVIQNPRYQVTQFGKPVTLSCSQTLNHNVMYWYQQKSSQAPKLLFHYYDKDFNNEADTPDNFQSRRPNTSFCFLDIRSPGLGDTAMYLCATSGNRGDYGYTFGSGTRLTVV.

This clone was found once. In DNA form, the CDR3 reads TGTGCCAGCAGCCTAGGGGGGCGCGAGAACACTGAAGCTTTCTTT. Its protein product is CASSLGGRENTEAFF. The genes are TRBV7-9 and TRBJ1-1, with TRBD1 as a possible D gene (6 bases). From germline, CDR1 is SEHNR and CDR2 FQNEAQ (reference sequence). Trimming cost V 5 bases and J 1 base, with 14 bases left between them. The CDR3 sequence is 15 residues long.

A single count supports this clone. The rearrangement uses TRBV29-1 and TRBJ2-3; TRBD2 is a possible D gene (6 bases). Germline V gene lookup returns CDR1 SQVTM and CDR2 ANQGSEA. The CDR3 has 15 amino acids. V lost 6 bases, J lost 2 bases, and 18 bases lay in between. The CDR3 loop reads CSVEPSASVTDTQYF. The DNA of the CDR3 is TGCAGCGTGGAACCTAGCGCCTCAGTCACAGATACGCAGTATTTT.

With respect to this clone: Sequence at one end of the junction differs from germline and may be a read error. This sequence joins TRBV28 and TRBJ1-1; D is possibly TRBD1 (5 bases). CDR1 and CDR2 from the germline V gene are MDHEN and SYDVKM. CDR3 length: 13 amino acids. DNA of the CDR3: TGTGCCAGCAAGGTTAGGGGTCCCACTGGAGCTTTCTTT. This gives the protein CASKVRGPTGAFF.